Below, 19 T cell receptor beta chains from the same sample are listed, as sequenced in a study of shared clonotypes between healthy human individuals. Sequencing used immunoSEQ multiplex PCR; TCRdb keeps in-frame clones, though not all of them. Among fewer than 400,000 clones, about 74% were seen once, and the ten largest hold over 9%. Sequencing input: memory CD4+ T cells sorted from blood. Subset denoted: CD45RA-negative fraction. The source of these receptors is a man aged 25-45 years in good health.

This chain uses TRBV11-2 with TRBJ2-5, with 10 bases that match TRBD1. CDR1 is SGHAT, CDR2 FQNNGV, per germline. This CDR3 is built from 14 residues. The ends lost 5 bases at V and 2 bases at J; junction bases unmatched: 2. CDR3 loop: CASSRTGGQETQYF. CDR3 DNA sequence: TGTGCCAGCAGCCGGACAGGGGGGCAAGAGACCCAGTACTTC.

This sequence joins TRBV6-6 and TRBJ2-2, with a possible D match to TRBD2 (6 bases). Germline CDR1 MNHNY, CDR2 SVGAGI (reference sequence). Trimming pared 8 bases from V and 1 base from J, leaving 11 bases between. CDR3 length: 14 residues. The CDR3 region is CASSLGRNTGELFF. In DNA form, the CDR3 reads TGTGCCAGCTCCCTCGGGAGGAACACCGGGGAGCTGTTTTTT.

The CDR3 spells CASSGSKGGSTDTQYF. The CDR3 bases are TGTGCCAGCAGTGGGTCTAAGGGGGGTAGCACAGATACGCAGTATTTT. This chain links TRBV25-1 with TRBJ2-3; either TRBD1 or TRBD2 may fit D (6 bases each). The V gene's germline CDR1 is MGHDK and CDR2 SYGVNS. The V and J ends lost 4 bases and 0 bases respectively, with 14 bases between them. The CDR3 covers 16 residues. Drawing the rest from reference TRBV25-1 and TRBJ2-3, the complete variable domain is EADIYQTPRYLVIGTGKKITLECSQTMGHDKMYWYQQDPGMELHLIHYSYGVNSTEKGDLSSESTVSRIRTEHFPLTLESARPSHTSQYLCASSGSKGGSTDTQYFGPGTRLTVL.

The chain is built from TRBV7-2 and TRBJ1-4; TRBD1 matches at 12 bases. V lost 4 bases and J lost 8; bases outside the gene matches: 8. Germline V gene data show CDR1 as SGHTA and CDR2 as FQGNSA. The CDR3 has 16 residues. The chain's CDR3 is CASSSSGTGGDEKLFF. CDR3 nucleotides: TGTGCCAGCAGCTCCTCCGGGACAGGGGGCGACGAAAAACTGTTTTTT.

This clone was counted a single time. The chain links TRBV6-4 to TRBJ2-1; tentatively, D is TRBD1 (6 bases). Germline lookup yields CDR1 MRHNA and CDR2 SNTAGT. V was trimmed by 6 bases and J by 10 bases, leaving 13 bases between them. The CDR3 covers 12 residues. The CDR3 loop is CASSHGTKEQFF. The CDR3 nucleotides read TGTGCCAGCAGCCACGGGACAAAGGAGCAGTTCTTC.

The V and J genes are TRBV11-2 and TRBJ2-5; D call uncertain. Germline V gene lookup returns CDR1 SGHAT and CDR2 FQNNGV. V lost 1 base and J lost 5, with 5 bases in between. The length of the CDR3 is 12 residues. The CDR3 coding sequence is TGTGCCAGCAGCTTAGTTGATGAGACCCAGTACTTC. Translated, it gives CASSLVDETQYF.

This chain joins TRBV25-1 and TRBJ2-2; TRBD2 aligns across 7 bases. Germline V CDR1 and CDR2: MGHDK, SYGVNS. With 3 bases clipped from V and 7 bases from J, the junction kept 5 bases outside the gene matches. The CDR3 spans 14 residues. CDR3 protein: CASSDFGEGGELFF. DNA for the CDR3: TGTGCCAGCAGTGACTTTGGGGAGGGCGGGGAGCTGTTTTTT.

The rearrangement joins TRBV7-8 to TRBJ1-4, with D possibly matching TRBD1 (6 bases). Trimming removed 1 base from V and 0 bases from J, with 9 bases in between. CDR1 and CDR2 from the germline V gene are SGHVS and FQNEAQ. This CDR3 region has 16 residues. DNA for the CDR3: TGTGCCAGCAGCTTAGTCCGGACAGCAACTAATGAAAAACTGTTTTTT. This sequence encodes CASSLVRTATNEKLFF.

The genes are TRBV18 and TRBJ2-5; TRBD2 might be the D (6 bases). Germline-derived CDR1 and CDR2 are KGHSH and LQKENI. Trimming took 0 bases from V and 5 from J, leaving 10 bases between them. This CDR3 has 14 residues. CDR3 in DNA: TGTGCCAGCTCACCACCGTCGACTAGGGAGACCCAGTACTTC. It codes for CASSPPSTRETQYF.

V and J are TRBV11-3 and TRBJ2-7; D ambiguous. This CDR3 region has 13 residues. Germline CDR1 is SGHNT and CDR2 is YENEEA. Deletions cut 5 bases from V and 7 bases from J, with 15 bases between. The chain's CDR3 is CASSVRADGEQYF. As DNA, the CDR3 is TGTGCCAGCAGCGTCCGGGCAGATGGGGAGCAGTACTTC.

This chain connects TRBV11-2 to TRBJ2-2, with TRBD1 matching over 8 bases. Germline V gene data show CDR1 as SGHAT and CDR2 as FQNNGV. V shed 3 bases and J 1 base; nucleotides not matched to a gene: 7. The CDR3 loop spans 17 amino acids. Here the CDR3 reads CASSFPRTGRNTGELFF. CDR3 DNA: TGTGCCAGCAGCTTCCCTCGGACAGGGCGGAACACCGGGGAGCTGTTTTTT.

This clone has only a few counts. The sample carries other DNA sequences with the same CDR3. CDR3 in amino acids: CASSLAPGSTDTQYF. DNA of the CDR3: TGTGCCAGCAGCTTAGCCCCAGGTAGCACAGATACGCAGTATTTT. The chain uses TRBV7-2 and TRBJ2-3; D call uncertain. CDR3 length equals 15 residues. The V end was cut by 0 bases, the J end by 0 bases, with 7 bases between. The germline gives CDR1 SGHTA, CDR2 FQGNSA.

The genes are TRBV11-1 and TRBJ2-2; TRBD2 matches 10 bases. The germline V gene has CDR1 SGHAT and CDR2 FQDESV (reference sequence). The ends lost 5 bases at V and 5 bases at J; junction bases unmatched: 8. The CDR3 consists of 16 residues. The CDR3 loop is CASSGPSGSRTGELFF. The CDR3 DNA reads TGTGCCAGCAGCGGACCTAGCGGGAGTCGTACCGGGGAGCTGTTTTTT.

The gene calls are TRBV7-9 and TRBJ2-7, with 8 positions matching TRBD1. The CDR3 runs to 14 residues. The V gene's germline CDR1 is SEHNR and CDR2 FQNEAQ (reference sequence). J was trimmed by 0 bases and V by 4 bases; bases with no gene match: 2. The CDR3 sequence: CASSSDRDSYEQYF. The CDR3 DNA sequence: TGTGCCAGCAGCTCGGACAGGGACTCCTACGAGCAGTACTTC.

This clone was observed at least ten times. The sample carries other DNA sequences with the same CDR3. V and J are TRBV18 and TRBJ2-7, with 9 bases matching TRBD2. V lost 2 bases and J lost 4; bases outside the gene matches: 3. Germline lookup yields CDR1 KGHSH and CDR2 LQKENI. There are 14 residues in the CDR3. The CDR3 coding sequence is TGTGCCAGCTCACCAGCGGGAGGGCCATACGAGCAGTACTTC. Its translation: CASSPAGGPYEQYF.

The gene calls are TRBV6-5 and TRBJ1-2, with 9 bases fitting TRBD1. The V gene's germline CDR1 is MNHEY and CDR2 SVGAGI. This CDR3 contains 14 residues. Trimming at V came to 6 bases and at J to 4 bases, leaving 6 bases not matched to a gene. The CDR3 loop reads CASRTGGAGYGYTF. CDR3 bases: TGTGCCAGCAGAACAGGGGGCGCTGGCTATGGCTACACCTTC.

A single count supports this clone. This chain uses TRBV2 with TRBJ2-3, with TRBD1 matching 10 bases. CDR1 is SNHLY and CDR2 is FYNNEI in the germline V gene. Losses at the gene ends were 4 bases for V and 6 bases for J; bases not matched to a gene: 4. The CDR3 contains 14 residues. The CDR3 DNA reads as TGTGCCAGCAGTGGGACAGGGGGGGTTGATACGCAGTATTTT. As protein: CASSGTGGVDTQYF.

J is TRBJ2-1 and V is TRBV5-1; D call uncertain. Per germline, CDR1 SGHRS and CDR2 YFSETQ. The CDR3 sequence is 15 residues long. The V and J ends lost 4 bases and 7 bases respectively, with 18 bases between them. The CDR3 loop is CASSPNPHERNEQFF. The CDR3 DNA is TGCGCCAGCAGCCCCAACCCCCATGAGAGGAATGAGCAGTTCTTC.

The chain links TRBV19 to TRBJ2-1; 9 positions agree with TRBD2. Germline loops: CDR1 LNHDA, CDR2 SQIVND (reference sequence). The V segment lost 6 bases and the J segment 9 bases; nucleotides outside the gene matches: 9. The CDR3 extends over 14 amino acids. CDR3 sequence reads: CASRVAGGPGEQFF. DNA for the CDR3: TGTGCCAGTAGGGTCGCGGGAGGGCCAGGTGAGCAGTTCTTC.